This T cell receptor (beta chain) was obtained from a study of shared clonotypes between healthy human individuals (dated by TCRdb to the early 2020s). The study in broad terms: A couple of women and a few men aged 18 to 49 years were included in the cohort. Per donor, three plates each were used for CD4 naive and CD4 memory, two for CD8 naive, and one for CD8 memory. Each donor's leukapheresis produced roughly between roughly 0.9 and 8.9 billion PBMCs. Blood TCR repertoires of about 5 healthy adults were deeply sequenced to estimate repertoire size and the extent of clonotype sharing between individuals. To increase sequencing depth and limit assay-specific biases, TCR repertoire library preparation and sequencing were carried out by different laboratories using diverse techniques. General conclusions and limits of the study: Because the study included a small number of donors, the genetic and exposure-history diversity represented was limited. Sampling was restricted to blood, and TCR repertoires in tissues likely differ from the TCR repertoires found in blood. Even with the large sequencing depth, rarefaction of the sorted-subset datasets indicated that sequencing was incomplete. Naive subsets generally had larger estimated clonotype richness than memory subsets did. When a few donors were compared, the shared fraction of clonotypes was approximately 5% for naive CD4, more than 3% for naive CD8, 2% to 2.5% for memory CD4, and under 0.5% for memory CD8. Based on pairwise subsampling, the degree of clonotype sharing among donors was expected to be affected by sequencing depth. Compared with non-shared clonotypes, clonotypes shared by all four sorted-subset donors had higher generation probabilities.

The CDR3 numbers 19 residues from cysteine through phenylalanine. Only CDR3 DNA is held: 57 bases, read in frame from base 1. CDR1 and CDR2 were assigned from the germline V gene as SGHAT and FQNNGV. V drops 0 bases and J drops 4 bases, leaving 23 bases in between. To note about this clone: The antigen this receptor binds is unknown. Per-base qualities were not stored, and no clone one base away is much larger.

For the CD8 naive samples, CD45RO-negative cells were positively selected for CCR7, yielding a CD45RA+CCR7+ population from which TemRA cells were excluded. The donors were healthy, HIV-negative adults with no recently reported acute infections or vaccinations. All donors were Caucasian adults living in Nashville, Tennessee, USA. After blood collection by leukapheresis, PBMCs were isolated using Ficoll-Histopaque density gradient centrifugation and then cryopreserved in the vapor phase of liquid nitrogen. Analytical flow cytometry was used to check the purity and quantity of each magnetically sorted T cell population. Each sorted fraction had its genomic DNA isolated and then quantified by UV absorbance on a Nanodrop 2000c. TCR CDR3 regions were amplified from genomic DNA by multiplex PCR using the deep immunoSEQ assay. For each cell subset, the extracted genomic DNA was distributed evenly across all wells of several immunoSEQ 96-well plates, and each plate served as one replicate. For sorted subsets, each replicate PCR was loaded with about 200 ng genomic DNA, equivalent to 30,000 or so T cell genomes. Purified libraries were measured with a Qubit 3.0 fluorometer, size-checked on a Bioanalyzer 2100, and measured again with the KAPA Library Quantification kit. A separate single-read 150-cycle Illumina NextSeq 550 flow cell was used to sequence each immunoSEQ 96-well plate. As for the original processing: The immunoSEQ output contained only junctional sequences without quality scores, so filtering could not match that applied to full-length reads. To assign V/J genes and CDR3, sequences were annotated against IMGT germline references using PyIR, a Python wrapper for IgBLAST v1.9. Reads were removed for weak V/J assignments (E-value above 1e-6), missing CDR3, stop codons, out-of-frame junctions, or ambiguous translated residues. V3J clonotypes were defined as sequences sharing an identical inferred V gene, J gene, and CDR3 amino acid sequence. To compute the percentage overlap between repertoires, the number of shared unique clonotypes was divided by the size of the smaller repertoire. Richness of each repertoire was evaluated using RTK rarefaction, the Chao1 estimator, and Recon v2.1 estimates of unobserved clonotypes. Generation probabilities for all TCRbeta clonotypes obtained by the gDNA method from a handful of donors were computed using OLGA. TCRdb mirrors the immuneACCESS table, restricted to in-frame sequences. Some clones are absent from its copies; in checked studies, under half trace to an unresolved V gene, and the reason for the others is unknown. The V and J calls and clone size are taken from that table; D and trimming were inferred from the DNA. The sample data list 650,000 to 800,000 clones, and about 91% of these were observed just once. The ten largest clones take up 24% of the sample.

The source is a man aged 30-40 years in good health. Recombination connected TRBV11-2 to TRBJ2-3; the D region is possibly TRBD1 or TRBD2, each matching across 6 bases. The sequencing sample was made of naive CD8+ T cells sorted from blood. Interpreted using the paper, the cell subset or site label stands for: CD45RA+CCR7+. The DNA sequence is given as TGTGCCAGCAGCTTAGACCGGATAGCGGCCGGGACATTCCCAGATACGCAGTATTTT. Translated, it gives CASSLDRIAAGTFPDTQYF.